These 3 T cell receptor beta chains came from one sample sequenced in a study of radiation and T cells in renal cell carcinoma. Measured with immunoSEQ multiplex PCR; TCRdb has only the in-frame clones, and not every one. This sample has 14,000 to 15,000 clones, with approximately 65% found just once. The treatment denotes: treatment-naive control, cytoreductive nephrectomy. Material: tumor tissue, obtained from a patient whose treatment was nephrectomy without radiotherapy. The origin of the receptors is a man in his sixties with renal cell carcinoma.

This clone was observed a few times. V usage is TRBV28 and J usage is TRBJ1-1; D is possibly TRBD1 (5 bases). Germline V lookup: CDR1 MDHEN, CDR2 SYDVKM. Trimming cost V 4 bases and J 0 bases, with 6 bases left between them. CDR3 length equals 13 residues. The CDR3 spells CASSSTVNTEAFF. The DNA of the CDR3 is TGTGCCAGCAGTTCGACAGTGAACACTGAAGCTTTCTTT.

CDR3 DNA: TGTGCCAGCAGTCCGTCTCCGGAGCATCAGCCCCAGCATTTT. Protein sequence: CASSPSPEHQPQHF. The chain carries TRBV27 and TRBJ1-5; the D is unclear. Germline CDR1 reads MNHEY; CDR2 reads SMNVEV (reference sequence). V lost 5 bases to trimming and J lost 5 bases, with 13 bases between them. This CDR3 region has 14 residues.

The chain recombines TRBV19 with TRBJ2-3, with 8 positions matching TRBD1. The CDR3 runs to 14 residues. The germline V gene has CDR1 LNHDA and CDR2 SQIVND (reference sequence). V lost 5 bases, J lost 4 bases, and 5 bases stayed unmatched. The CDR3 loop reads CASSPPTGADTQYF. CDR3 nucleotide sequence: TGTGCCAGTAGTCCGCCGACAGGGGCAGATACGCAGTATTTT.